These 18 T cell receptor beta chains originate from one sample sequenced in a study of a mutant IDH1 vaccine in newly diagnosed glioma. No antigen has been identified for these receptors. Regarding time point: week 47, end of study. The content of each vaccine dose was 300 ug of mutant IDH1 20-mer peptide, and topical imiquimod accompanied it. Profiled with immunoSEQ multiplex PCR; TCRdb holds only in-frame clones, not every one. The table includes 8,500 to 14,000 clones, around 81% detected once. The input for sequencing was PBMCs, taken from a glioma patient whose treatment included an IDH1 peptide vaccine. The receptors stem from a man aged 25 to 40 with glioma.

This chain links TRBV2 with TRBJ2-5; D gene uncertain. Germline lookup yields CDR1 SNHLY and CDR2 FYNNEI. There are 11 residues in the CDR3. The ends were cut back, 7 bases at V and 0 bases at J, with 3 bases in the middle. CDR3 sequence (DNA): TGTGCCAGCAAGTACCAAGAGACCCAGTACTTC. This sequence encodes CASKYQETQYF.

The gene calls are TRBV18 and TRBJ1-1; tentatively, D is TRBD1 (5 bases). Germline-derived CDR1 and CDR2 are KGHSH and LQKENI. This CDR3 is built from 12 residues. V was clipped by 6 bases and J by 10 bases, with 15 bases between them. CDR3 coding DNA: TGTGCCAGCTCGGAGCAGGGCGAAAGAGCTTTCTTT. Translation gives CASSEQGERAFF.

J is TRBJ1-1 and V is TRBV5-1, with TRBD1 as a possible D gene (6 bases). The V gene lost 4 bases and the J gene lost 4 bases, with 17 bases spanning the gap. The germline V gene has CDR1 SGHRS and CDR2 YFSETQ. This CDR3 is 15 amino acids long. The chain's CDR3 is CASSPTSMGATEAFF. The CDR3 bases are TGCGCCAGCAGCCCCACTTCAATGGGGGCCACTGAAGCTTTCTTT.

The rearrangement links TRBV19 to TRBJ1-4, with no clear D. V lost 7 bases and J lost 7, with 16 bases in between. This CDR3 has 14 amino acids. The germline CDR1 and CDR2 sequences are LNHDA and SQIVND (reference sequence). CDR3 DNA: TGTGCCAGTAAGGGAACGGTCGAAAGTGAAAAACTGTTTTTT. Translation: CASKGTVESEKLFF.

Turning to this clone: An end of the junction differs from the germline gene, which may be a read error. V is TRBV15 and J is TRBJ2-1, with 7 bases fitting TRBD2. Per the germline V gene, CDR1 is LNHNV and CDR2 is YYDKDF (reference sequence). The CDR3 runs 14 residues. CDR3 nucleotide sequence: TGTGCCACCCGCAGGGAGCGGGACTACAATGAGCAGTTCTTC. It translates to CATRRERDYNEQFF.

V gene TRBV30 combines with J gene TRBJ2-7; D is unresolved. Trimming stripped 2 bases from V and 0 bases from J, with 8 bases between. The CDR3 is 13 amino acids. CDR1 and CDR2 from the germline V gene are GTSNPN and SVGIG (reference sequence). The CDR3 is CAWSSDSSYEQYF. In DNA, the CDR3 is TGTGCCTGGAGTTCAGATAGCTCCTACGAGCAGTACTTC.

J is TRBJ2-1 and V is TRBV6-5, with D tentatively TRBD2 (5 bases). With 8 bases removed from V and 8 bases from J, the gap between germline ends came to 16 bases. CDR1 is MNHEY, CDR2 SVGAGI, per germline. This CDR3 is 13 amino acids long. The CDR3 is CASSQLLGYEQFF. CDR3 nucleotides: TGTGCCAGCTCCCAACTACTAGGATATGAGCAGTTCTTC.

The CDR3 coding sequence is TGCGCCAGCAGCTTGGCTCTCCCAGGGGCCTCCGCTGAAGCTTTCTTT. It encodes CASSLALPGASAEAFF. V usage is TRBV5-1 and J usage is TRBJ1-1; possible D gene TRBD1, 6 bases. The germline V and J ends were trimmed by 0 bases and 6 bases, with 18 bases remaining between them. This CDR3 region has 16 residues. Germline lookup yields CDR1 SGHRS and CDR2 YFSETQ.

The chain is built from TRBV2 and TRBJ2-3; no firm D call. Trimming pared 9 bases from V and 4 bases from J, leaving 14 bases between. CDR3 length: 13 amino acids. Germline V lookup: CDR1 SNHLY, CDR2 FYNNEI. The DNA of the CDR3 is TGTGCCAGTCTGGGCCTTCTAGCAGATACGCAGTATTTT. Its protein is CASLGLLADTQYF. The full variable domain, in which reference TRBV2 and TRBJ2-3 provide the parts outside the CDR3, is EPEVTQTPSHQVTQMGQEVILRCVPISNHLYFYWYRQILGQKVEFLVSFYNNEISEKSEIFDDQFSVERPDGSNFTLKIRSTKLEDSAMYFCASLGLLADTQYFGPGTRLTVL.

The chain has TRBV18 and TRBJ2-5, with a tentative D call TRBD2 (6 bases). The germline gives CDR1 KGHSH, CDR2 LQKENI. The germline V and J ends were trimmed by 4 bases and 3 bases, with 9 bases remaining between them. The CDR3 loop spans 13 amino acids. CDR3 coding DNA: TGTGCCAGCTCACGGGGGGAAAAAGAGACCCAGTACTTC. Its translation: CASSRGEKETQYF.

The chain combines TRBV11-3 with TRBJ2-3; D is undetermined. Germline-derived CDR1 and CDR2 are SGHNT and YENEEA. The CDR3 is 15 residues long. Trimming stripped 0 bases from V and 0 bases from J, with 7 bases between. The CDR3 coding sequence is TGTGCCAGCAGCTTAGAGGGCTTTAGCACAGATACGCAGTATTTT. It yields the protein CASSLEGFSTDTQYF.

The rearrangement links TRBV4-1 to TRBJ1-3; a possible D gene is TRBD1 (5 bases). The CDR3 has 19 amino acids. Germline CDR1 is MGHRA and CDR2 is YSYEKL. The V gene lost 2 bases and the J gene lost 2 bases, with 22 bases spanning the gap. The CDR3 DNA reads as TGCGCCAGCAGCCAAACTTTTATTCCGGGACCCACAACTGGAAACACCATATATTTT. Its protein product is CASSQTFIPGPTTGNTIYF.

The chain carries TRBV5-1 and TRBJ2-5; TRBD2 matches 11 bases. CDR3 length equals 17 residues. CDR1 and CDR2 (germline): SGHRS, YFSETQ. Trimming at V came to 1 base and at J to 4 bases, leaving 9 bases not matched to a gene. The CDR3 spells CASSLQPLAGGGETQYF. CDR3 sequence (DNA): TGCGCCAGCAGCTTGCAACCTCTAGCGGGAGGAGGAGAGACCCAGTACTTC.

This clone was seen only a few times. The genes are TRBV30 and TRBJ1-1; D gene uncertain. Trimming took 2 bases from V and 1 from J, leaving 5 bases between them. The CDR3 is 12 residues long. Per germline, CDR1 GTSNPN and CDR2 SVGIG (reference sequence). The CDR3 nucleotides are TGTGCCTGGAGTCGGGAGAACACTGAAGCTTTCTTT. Its protein is CAWSRENTEAFF.

V is TRBV14 and J is TRBJ1-5; 7 nucleotides agree with TRBD1. The CDR3 consists of 14 residues. The V segment lost 4 bases and the J segment 7 bases; nucleotides outside the gene matches: 7. Germline values: CDR1 SGHDN, CDR2 FVKESK. In DNA form, the CDR3 reads TGTGCCAGCAGCCGCACAGGGGCAGGACAGCCCCAGCATTTT. This encodes CASSRTGAGQPQHF.

The chain employs TRBV19 and TRBJ2-1, with 13 bases aligning to TRBD2. V was pared by 6 bases and J by 7 bases, with 6 bases of the junction left unmatched. CDR3 length: 15 amino acids. CDR1 is LNHDA, CDR2 SQIVND, per germline (reference sequence). The CDR3 DNA reads as TGTGCCAGTAGCACACTAGCGGGAGGGGGGAATGAGCAGTTCTTC. Protein product: CASSTLAGGGNEQFF. The whole variable domain, filled in from reference TRBV19 and TRBJ2-1, reads DGGITQSPKYLFRKEGQNVTLSCEQNLNHDAMYWYRQDPGQGLRLIYYSQIVNDFQKGDIAEGYSVSREKKESFPLTVTSAQKNPTAFYLCASSTLAGGGNEQFFGPGTRLTVL.

The chain has TRBV10-3 and TRBJ1-1, with TRBD1 matching 12 bases. The CDR3 runs 16 residues. CDR1 ENHRY and CDR2 SYGVKD come from the germline V gene. V lost 2 bases, J lost 5 bases, and 6 bases stayed unmatched. The CDR3 here is CAISEGDRGLGTEAFF. CDR3 in DNA: TGTGCCATCAGTGAGGGGGACAGGGGGCTAGGGACTGAAGCTTTCTTT.

This clone was counted a few times. The chain links TRBV29-1 to TRBJ1-1; D is possibly TRBD1 (6 bases). Germline V gives CDR1 SQVTM, CDR2 ANQGSEA. Trimming stripped 8 bases from V and 4 bases from J, with 14 bases between. The CDR3 contains 12 residues. The CDR3 loop reads CSFEGGITEAFF. DNA of the CDR3: TGCAGCTTCGAAGGGGGAATCACTGAAGCTTTCTTT. Using reference TRBV29-1 and TRBJ1-1 for the parts outside the CDR3, the full variable domain is SAVISQKPSRDICQRGTSLTIQCQVDSQVTMMFWYRQQPGQSLTLIATANQGSEATYESGFVIDKFPISRPNLTFSTLTVSNMSPEDSSIYLCSFEGGITEAFFGQGTRLTVV.